This TCR beta chain was found in a study of T cells after yellow fever vaccination. Study-level background: Preparation used SMART-Seq v4 Ultra Low Input for the low-cell-number fractions. Regarding the study as a whole: Post-booster repertoires contained most primary-vaccination clones again (about 95% CD4, approximately 88% CD8).

This clonotype was counted between two and nine times. Its antigen is as yet unknown. Making TCR cDNA involved 5'RACE template switching, which added UMIs and a universal primer site. TCRdb recomputed calls from the 5' RACE reads with MiXCR, one row per CDR3 protein. The table records around 310,000 distinct CDR3 sequences, approximately 4% of them present only once. The CDR3 extends over 14 amino acids. V was cut by 8 bases and J by 4 bases, with 15 bases left in between. From germline, CDR1 is SGHTA and CDR2 FQGNSA. The sequences come from PBMCs, collected 15 days after the yellow fever booster vaccination. This TCR derives from a young man who received the YFV17D yellow fever vaccine. This rearrangement joins TRBV7-2 to TRBJ1-3; D ambiguous. The CDR3 DNA follows: TGTGCCAGCGGCGAGGGCAGACGGGGAAACACCATATATTTT. Amino acid sequence: CASGEGRRGNTIYF.